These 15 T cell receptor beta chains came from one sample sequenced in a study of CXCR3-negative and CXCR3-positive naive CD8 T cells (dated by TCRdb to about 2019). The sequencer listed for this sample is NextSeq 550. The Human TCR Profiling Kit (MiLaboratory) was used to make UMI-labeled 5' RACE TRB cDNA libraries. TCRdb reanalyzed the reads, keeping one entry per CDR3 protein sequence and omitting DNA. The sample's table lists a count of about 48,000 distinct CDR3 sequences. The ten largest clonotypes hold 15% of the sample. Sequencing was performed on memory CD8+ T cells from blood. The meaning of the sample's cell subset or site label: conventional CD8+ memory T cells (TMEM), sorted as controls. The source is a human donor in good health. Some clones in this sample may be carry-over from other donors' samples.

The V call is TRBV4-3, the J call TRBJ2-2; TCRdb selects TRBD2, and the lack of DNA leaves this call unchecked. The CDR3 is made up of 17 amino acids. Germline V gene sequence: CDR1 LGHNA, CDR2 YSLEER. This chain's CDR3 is CASSQAVLAGATGELFF.

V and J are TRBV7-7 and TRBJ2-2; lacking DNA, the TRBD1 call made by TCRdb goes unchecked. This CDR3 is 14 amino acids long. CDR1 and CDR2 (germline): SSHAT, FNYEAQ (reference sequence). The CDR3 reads CASGLIAGAGELFF.

CDR3 in amino acids: CASPPYRGPIVDEQFF. The rearrangement links TRBV28 to TRBJ2-1; TCRdb reports TRBD1, a call that lacks DNA to check it against. The CDR3 is 16 amino acids. CDR1 and CDR2 from the germline V gene are MDHEN and SYDVKM.

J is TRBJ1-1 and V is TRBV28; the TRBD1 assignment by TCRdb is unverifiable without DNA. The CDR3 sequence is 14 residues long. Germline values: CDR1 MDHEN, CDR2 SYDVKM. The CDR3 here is CASSPGHLNTEAFF. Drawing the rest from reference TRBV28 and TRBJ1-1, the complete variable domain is DVKVTQSSRYLVKRTGEKVFLECVQDMDHENMFWYRQDPGLGLRLIYFSYDVKMKEKGDIPEGYSVSREKKERFSLILESASTNQTSMYLCASSPGHLNTEAFFGQGTRLTVV.

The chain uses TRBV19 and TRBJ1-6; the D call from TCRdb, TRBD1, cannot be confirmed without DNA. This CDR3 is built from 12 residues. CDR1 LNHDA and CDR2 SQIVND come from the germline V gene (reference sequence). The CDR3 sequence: CASTGPGTPLHF.

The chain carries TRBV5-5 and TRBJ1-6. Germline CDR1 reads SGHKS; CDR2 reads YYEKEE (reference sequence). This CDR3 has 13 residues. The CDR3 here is CAGGSSYNSPLHF.

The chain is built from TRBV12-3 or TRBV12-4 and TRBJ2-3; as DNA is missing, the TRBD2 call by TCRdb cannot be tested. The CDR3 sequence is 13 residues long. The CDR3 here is CASSPAGTDTQYF.

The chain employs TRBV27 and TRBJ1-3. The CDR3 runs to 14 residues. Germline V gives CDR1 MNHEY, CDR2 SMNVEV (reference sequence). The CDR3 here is CASSFSSSGNTIYF.

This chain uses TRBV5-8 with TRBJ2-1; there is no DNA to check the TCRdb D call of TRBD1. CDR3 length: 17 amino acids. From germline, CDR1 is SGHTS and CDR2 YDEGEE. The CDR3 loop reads CASSSLTGRSSYNEQFF.

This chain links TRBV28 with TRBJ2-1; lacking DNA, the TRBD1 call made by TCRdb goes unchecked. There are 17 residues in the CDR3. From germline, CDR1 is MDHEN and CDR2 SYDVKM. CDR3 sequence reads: CASSLRPFGQLNNEQFF.

CDR3 sequence: CAWSLSENTGELFF. The chain is built from TRBV30 and TRBJ2-2. Germline CDR1 is GTSNPN and CDR2 is SVGIG (reference sequence). This CDR3 is built from 14 residues.

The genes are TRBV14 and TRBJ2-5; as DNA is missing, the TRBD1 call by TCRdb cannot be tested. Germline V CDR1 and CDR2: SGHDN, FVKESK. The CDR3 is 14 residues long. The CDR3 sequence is CASSQEEGGETQYF.

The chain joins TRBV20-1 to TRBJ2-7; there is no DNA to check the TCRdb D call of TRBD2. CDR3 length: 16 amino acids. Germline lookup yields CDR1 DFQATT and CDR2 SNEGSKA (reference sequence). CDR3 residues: CSAGGLAEPDVYEQYF.

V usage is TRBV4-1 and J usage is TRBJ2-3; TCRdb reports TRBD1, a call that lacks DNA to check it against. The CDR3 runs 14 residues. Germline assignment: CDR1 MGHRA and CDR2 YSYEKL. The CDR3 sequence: CASSQDEGIDTQYF.

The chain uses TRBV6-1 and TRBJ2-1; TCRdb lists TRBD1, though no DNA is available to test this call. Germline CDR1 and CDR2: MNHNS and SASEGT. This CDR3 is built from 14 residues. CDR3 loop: CASSEGGDANEQFF.